Sequencing of this T cell receptor (beta chain) was carried out in a study of blood T cell repertoires in COVID-19. Study information: Material from acute and convalescent COVID-19 was sourced from the United States, Italy and Spain.

Germline values: CDR1 SGHTA, CDR2 FQGNSA. With 5 bases clipped from V and 1 base from J, the junction kept 10 bases outside the gene matches. The CDR3 totals 18 residues. Donors were grouped by their self-reported clinical history. In the study's own analysis: Amplifying reference gene primers gave estimates of nucleated cell counts. The assay was immunoSEQ multiplex PCR, and TCRdb's table has in-frame clones only and misses some. Clonal size and the V and J genes are those of that table, whereas D and trimming came from the DNA. The sample shows around 200,000 clones, approximately 88% of them seen only once.

The sample was PBMCs or T cells enriched from blood (not recorded which). V gene TRBV7-2 combines with J gene TRBJ2-3; TRBD2 aligns across 12 bases. This receptor was obtained from a man younger than 35 with acute COVID-19. The CDR3 DNA is TGTGCCAGCAGCCCTAGCGGGAGGGCCGGATTAGGCACAGATACGCAGTATTTT. Translating it yields CASSPSGRAGLGTDTQYF.